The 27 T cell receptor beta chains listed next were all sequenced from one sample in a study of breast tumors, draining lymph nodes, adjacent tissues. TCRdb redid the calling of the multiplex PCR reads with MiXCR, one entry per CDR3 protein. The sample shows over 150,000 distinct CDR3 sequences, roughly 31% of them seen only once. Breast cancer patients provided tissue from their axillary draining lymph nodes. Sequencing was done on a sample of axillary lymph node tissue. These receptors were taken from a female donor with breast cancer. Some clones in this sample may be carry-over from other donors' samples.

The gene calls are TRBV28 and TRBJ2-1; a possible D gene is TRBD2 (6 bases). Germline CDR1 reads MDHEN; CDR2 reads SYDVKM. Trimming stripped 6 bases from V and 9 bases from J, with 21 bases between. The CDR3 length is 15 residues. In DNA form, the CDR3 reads TGTGCCAGCAGCCCTGGGAGTTCAGGGAGGAGTGAGCAGTTCTTC. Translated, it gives CASSPGSSGRSEQFF.

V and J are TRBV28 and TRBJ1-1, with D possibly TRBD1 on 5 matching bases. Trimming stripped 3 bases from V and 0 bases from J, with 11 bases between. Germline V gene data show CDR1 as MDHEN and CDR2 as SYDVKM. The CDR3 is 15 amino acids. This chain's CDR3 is CASSFWGRLNTEAFF. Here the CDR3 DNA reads TGTGCCAGCAGTTTCTGGGGACGGCTGAACACTGAAGCTTTCTTT.

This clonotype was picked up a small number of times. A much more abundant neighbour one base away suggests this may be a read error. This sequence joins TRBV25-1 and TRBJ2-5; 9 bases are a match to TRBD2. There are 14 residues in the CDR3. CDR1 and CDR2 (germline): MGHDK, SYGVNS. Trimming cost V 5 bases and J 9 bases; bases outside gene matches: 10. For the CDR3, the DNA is TGTGCCAGCAGTTTTAGCGGGGGCCACGAGGCCCAGTACTTC. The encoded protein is CASSFSGGHEAQYF.

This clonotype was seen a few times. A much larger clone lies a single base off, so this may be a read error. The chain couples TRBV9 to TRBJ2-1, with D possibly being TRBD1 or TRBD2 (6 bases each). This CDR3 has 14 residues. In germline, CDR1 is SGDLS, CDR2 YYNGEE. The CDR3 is CASSAYSGANEQSF. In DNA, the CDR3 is TGTGCCAGCAGCGCCTACTCGGGGGCCAATGAGCAGTCCTTC.

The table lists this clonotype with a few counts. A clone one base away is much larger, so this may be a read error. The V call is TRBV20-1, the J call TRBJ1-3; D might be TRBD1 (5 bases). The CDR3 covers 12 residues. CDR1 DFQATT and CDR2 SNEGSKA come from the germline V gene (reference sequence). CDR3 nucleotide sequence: TGCAGTGCCCCGGGGGTTGGAAACACCACATATTTT. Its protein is CSAPGVGNTTYF.

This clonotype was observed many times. CDR3 residues: CSAREAARTRVIQYF. The CDR3 DNA follows: TGCAGTGCTAGAGAGGCCGCGCGGACTAGAGTCATTCAGTACTTC. The chain joins TRBV20-1 to TRBJ2-4, with 7 bases matching TRBD2. This CDR3 is built from 15 residues. CDR1 and CDR2 from the germline V gene are DFQATT and SNEGSKA (reference sequence). After removal of 0 bases from V and 9 bases from J, the junction contained 11 bases not matched to a gene.

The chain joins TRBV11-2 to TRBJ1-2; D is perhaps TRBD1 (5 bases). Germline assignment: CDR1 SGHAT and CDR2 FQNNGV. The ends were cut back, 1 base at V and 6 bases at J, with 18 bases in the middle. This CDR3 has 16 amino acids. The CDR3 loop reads CASSLGPDSRDHGYTF. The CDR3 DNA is TGTGCCAGCAGCTTAGGCCCCGACAGCAGGGATCATGGCTACACCTTC.

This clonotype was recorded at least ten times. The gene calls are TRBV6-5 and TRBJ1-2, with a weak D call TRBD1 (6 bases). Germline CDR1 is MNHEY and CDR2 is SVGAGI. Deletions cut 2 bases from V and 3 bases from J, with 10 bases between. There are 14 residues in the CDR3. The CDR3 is CASSYEAGDYGYTF. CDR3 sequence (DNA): TGTGCCAGCAGTTACGAGGCAGGGGACTATGGCTACACCTTC.

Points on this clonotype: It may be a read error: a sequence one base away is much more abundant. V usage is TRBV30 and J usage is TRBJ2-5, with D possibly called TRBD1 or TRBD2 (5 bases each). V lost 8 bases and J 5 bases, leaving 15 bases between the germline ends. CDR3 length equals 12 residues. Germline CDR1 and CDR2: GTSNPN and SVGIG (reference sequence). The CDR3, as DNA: TGTGCCCGTCGAGGGGTGGTGGAGACCCAGTACTTC. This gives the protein CARRGVVETQYF.

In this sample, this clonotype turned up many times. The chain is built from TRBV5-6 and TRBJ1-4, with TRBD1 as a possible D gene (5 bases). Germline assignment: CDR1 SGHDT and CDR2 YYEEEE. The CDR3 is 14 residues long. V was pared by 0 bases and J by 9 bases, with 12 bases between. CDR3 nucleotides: TGTGCCAGCAGCTTGGGAGGGGCAGGGAAAAAACTGTTTTTT. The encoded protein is CASSLGGAGKKLFF.

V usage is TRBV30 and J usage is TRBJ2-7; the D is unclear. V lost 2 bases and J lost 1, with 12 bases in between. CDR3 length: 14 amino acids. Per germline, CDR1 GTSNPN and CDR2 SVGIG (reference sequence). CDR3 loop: CAWSRAAGSYEQYF. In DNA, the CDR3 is TGTGCCTGGAGTAGAGCAGCCGGTTCCTACGAGCAGTACTTC. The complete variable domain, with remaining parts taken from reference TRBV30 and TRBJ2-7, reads SQTIHQWPATLVQPVGSPLSLECTVEGTSNPNLYWYRQAAGRGLQLLFYSVGIGQISSEVPQNLSASRPQDRQFILSSKKLLLSDSGFYLCAWSRAAGSYEQYFGPGTRLTVT.

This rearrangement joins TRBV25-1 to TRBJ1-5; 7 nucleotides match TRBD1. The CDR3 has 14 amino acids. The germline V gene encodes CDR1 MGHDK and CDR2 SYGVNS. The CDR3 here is CATTTGRGNQPQHF. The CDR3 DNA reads TGTGCTACTACGACAGGGCGGGGCAATCAGCCCCAGCATTTT. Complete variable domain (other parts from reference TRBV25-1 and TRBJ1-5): EADIYQTPRYLVIGTGKKITLECSQTMGHDKMYWYQQDPGMELHLIHYSYGVNSTEKGDLSSESTVSRIRTEHFPLTLESARPSHTSQYLCATTTGRGNQPQHFGDGTRLSIL.

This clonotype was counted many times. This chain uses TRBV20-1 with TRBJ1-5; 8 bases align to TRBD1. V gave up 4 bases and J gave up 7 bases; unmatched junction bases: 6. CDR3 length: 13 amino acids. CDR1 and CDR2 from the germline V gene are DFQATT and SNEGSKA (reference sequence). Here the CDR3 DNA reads TGCAGTGCTACCGACAGGGGAGGACAGCCCCAGCATTTT. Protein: CSATDRGGQPQHF.

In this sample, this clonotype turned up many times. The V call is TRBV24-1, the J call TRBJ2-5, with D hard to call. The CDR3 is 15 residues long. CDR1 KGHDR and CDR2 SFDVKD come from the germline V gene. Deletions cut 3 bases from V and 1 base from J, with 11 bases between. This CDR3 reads CATSDKQVGQETQYF. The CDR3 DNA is TGTGCCACCAGTGATAAACAAGTAGGCCAAGAGACCCAGTACTTC.

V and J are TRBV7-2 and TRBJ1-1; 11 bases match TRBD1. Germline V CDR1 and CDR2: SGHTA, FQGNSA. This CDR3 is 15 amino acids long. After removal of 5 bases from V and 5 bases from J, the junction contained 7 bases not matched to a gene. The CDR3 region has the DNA TGTGCCAGCAGCACCTGGGACAGGGGGGGGACTGAAGCTTTCTTT. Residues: CASSTWDRGGTEAFF.

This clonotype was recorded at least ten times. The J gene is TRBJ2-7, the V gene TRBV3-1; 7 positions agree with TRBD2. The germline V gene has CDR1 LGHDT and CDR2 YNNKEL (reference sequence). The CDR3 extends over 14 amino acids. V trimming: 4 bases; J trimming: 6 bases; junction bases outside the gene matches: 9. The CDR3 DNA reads TGTGCCAGCAGCCCCGGGACTACCTCTCTCGAGCAGTACTTC. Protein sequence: CASSPGTTSLEQYF.

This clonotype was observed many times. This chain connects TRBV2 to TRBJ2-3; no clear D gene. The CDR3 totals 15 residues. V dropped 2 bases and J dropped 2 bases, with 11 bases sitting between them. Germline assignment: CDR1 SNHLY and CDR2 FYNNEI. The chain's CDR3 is CASSESLWSTDTQYF. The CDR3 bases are TGTGCCAGCAGTGAATCGTTGTGGTCCACAGATACGCAGTATTTT.

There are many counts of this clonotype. CDR3 coding DNA: TGCGCCAGCAGCTCACAGGGACGCTTAAGCACAGATACGCAGTATTTT. Its translation: CASSSQGRLSTDTQYF. This sequence joins TRBV5-1 and TRBJ2-3; D might be TRBD1 (6 bases). Germline loops: CDR1 SGHRS, CDR2 YFSETQ. V dropped 3 bases and J dropped 0 bases, with 14 bases sitting between them. The CDR3 has 16 amino acids.

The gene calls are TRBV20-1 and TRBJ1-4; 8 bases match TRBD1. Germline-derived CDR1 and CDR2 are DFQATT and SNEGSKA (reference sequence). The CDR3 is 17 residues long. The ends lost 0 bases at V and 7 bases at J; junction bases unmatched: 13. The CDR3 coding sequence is TGCAGTGCTAGAGATCTCGGGTGGACAGGGCAGCTTGAAAAACTGTTTTTT. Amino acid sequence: CSARDLGWTGQLEKLFF.

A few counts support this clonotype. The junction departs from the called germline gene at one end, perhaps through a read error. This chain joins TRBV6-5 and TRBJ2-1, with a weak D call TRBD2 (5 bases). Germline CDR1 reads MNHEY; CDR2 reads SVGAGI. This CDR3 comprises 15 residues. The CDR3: CASSHSAGLPDRQFF. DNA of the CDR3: TGTGCCAGCAGTCACTCGGCGGGTCTTCCCGATAGGCAGTTCTTC.

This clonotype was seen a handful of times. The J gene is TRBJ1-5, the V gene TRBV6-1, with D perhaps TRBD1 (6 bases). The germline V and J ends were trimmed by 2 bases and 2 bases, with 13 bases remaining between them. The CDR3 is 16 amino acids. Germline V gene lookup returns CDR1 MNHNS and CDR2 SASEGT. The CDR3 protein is CASSEHGGGRNQPQHF. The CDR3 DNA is TGTGCCAGCAGTGAACACGGGGGCGGACGCAATCAGCCCCAGCATTTT.

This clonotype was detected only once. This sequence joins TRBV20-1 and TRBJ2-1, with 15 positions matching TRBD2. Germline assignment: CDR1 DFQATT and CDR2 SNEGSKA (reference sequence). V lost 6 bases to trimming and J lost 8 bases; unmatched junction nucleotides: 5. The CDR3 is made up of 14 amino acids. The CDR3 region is CSARTSGRGDEQFF. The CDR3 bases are TGCAGTGCCCGGACTAGCGGGAGGGGGGATGAGCAGTTCTTC.

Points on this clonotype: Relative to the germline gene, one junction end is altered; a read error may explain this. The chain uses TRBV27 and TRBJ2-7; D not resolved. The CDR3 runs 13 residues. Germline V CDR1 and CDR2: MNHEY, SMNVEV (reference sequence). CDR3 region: CASSLSGGRFQDF. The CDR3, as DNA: TGTGCCAGCAGTTTATCAGGCGGCAGGTTTCAGGACTTC.

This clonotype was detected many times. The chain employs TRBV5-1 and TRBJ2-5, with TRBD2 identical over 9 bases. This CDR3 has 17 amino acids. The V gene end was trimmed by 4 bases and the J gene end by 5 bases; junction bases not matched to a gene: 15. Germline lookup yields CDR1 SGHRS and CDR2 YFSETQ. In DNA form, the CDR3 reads TGCGCCAGCAGCCTTCAACCCGCTAGCGGGGCGATGGAGACCCAGTACTTC. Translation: CASSLQPASGAMETQYF. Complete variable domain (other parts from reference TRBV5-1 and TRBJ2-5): KAGVTQTPRYLIKTRGQQVTLSCSPISGHRSVSWYQQTPGQGLQFLFEYFSETQRNKGNFPGRFSGRQFSNSRSEMNVSTLELGDSALYLCASSLQPASGAMETQYFGPGTRLLVL.

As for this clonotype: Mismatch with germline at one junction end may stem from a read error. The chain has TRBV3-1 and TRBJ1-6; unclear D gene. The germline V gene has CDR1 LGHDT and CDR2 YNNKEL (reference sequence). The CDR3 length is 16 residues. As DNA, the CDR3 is TGCGCCAGCAGCCAATCTGGAGGGATGGGTAAATCACCCCTCCACTTT. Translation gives CASSQSGGMGKSPLHF.

The CDR3 region has the DNA TGTGCCAGTAGTGGTCAGGGCAGCTTGAACACTGAAGCTTTCTTT. Translated: CASSGQGSLNTEAFF. The chain recombines TRBV19 with TRBJ1-1; the D gene is possibly TRBD1 (5 bases). V was cut by 5 bases and J by 0 bases, with 13 bases left in between. The CDR3 length is 15 residues. Germline V gene data show CDR1 as LNHDA and CDR2 as SQIVND (reference sequence).

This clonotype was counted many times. For the CDR3, the DNA is TGTGCCAGCTCACCTCAGGCCTCTGGAAACACCATATATTTT. Translating gives CASSPQASGNTIYF. The V and J genes are TRBV18 and TRBJ1-3; D gene unclear. The CDR3 totals 14 residues. Germline V CDR1 and CDR2: KGHSH, LQKENI. The V and J ends lost 3 bases and 0 bases respectively, with 6 bases between them.